The rows below give T cell receptor beta chains drawn from one sample of a study of cytomegalovirus exposure and HLA in healthy donors. Clones were sequenced by immunoSEQ multiplex PCR, and TCRdb holds only the in-frame ones, with some missing. There are about 190,000 clones in the sample; around three quarters occur only once, and 1.6% lies in the top ten. The sample consisted of PBMCs. The receptors here all came from a woman between 18 and 29 years old in good health and CMV-seronegative. The CDR3 runs from the conserved cysteine through the conserved F or W. The order of the fields is V gene, D gene, J gene, clone size, CDR3 protein, CDR3 DNA. D genes are given only for firm matches. Clone sizes are given selectively: once, few, many, or a class where the clone is expanded.

>TRBV5-4|TRBD2|TRBJ2-1|-
CASNTAGAVGSYNEQFF
TGTGCCAGCAACACAGCGGGAGCGGTGGGCTCCTACAATGAGCAGTTCTTC
>TRBV5-1|TRBD1|TRBJ1-1|-
CASSLVGGANTEAFF
TGCGCCAGCAGCTTGGTAGGGGGCGCGAACACTGAAGCTTTCTTT
>TRBV2|-|TRBJ2-2|-
CASSFSGLSTGELFF
TGTGCCAGCAGTTTTTCCGGTCTGAGCACCGGGGAGCTGTTTTTT
>TRBV28|-|TRBJ2-5|-
CAQQGKMRETQYF
TGTGCCCAACAGGGAAAAATGAGAGAGACCCAGTACTTC
>TRBV6-5|-|TRBJ2-7|-
CASSYSGQTYEQYF
TGTGCCAGCAGTTACTCGGGGCAGACCTACGAGCAGTACTTC
>TRBV28|-|TRBJ1-2|-
CASSLRTLYGYTF
TGTGCCAGCAGTTTAAGGACTCTCTATGGCTACACCTTC
>TRBV9|TRBD2|TRBJ2-2|-
CASSDRLAGGELFF
TGTGCCAGCAGCGATCGACTAGCGGGGGGGGAGCTGTTTTTT
>TRBV2|-|TRBJ2-5|-
CASIRTGQETQYF
TGTGCCAGCATCCGGACGGGGCAAGAGACCCAGTACTTC
>TRBV28|-|TRBJ2-3|-
CASSPERADTQYF
TGTGCCAGCAGTCCCGAGAGGGCAGATACGCAGTATTTT
>TRBV4-1|TRBD1|TRBJ2-5|-
CASSPLTEGGAGETQYF
TGCGCCAGCAGCCCCTTAACCGAAGGGGGCGCGGGAGAGACCCAGTACTTC
>TRBV5-1|-|TRBJ2-3|few
CASSVMRPDTQYF
TGCGCCAGCAGCGTAATGAGGCCAGATACGCAGTATTTT
>TRBV15|-|TRBJ2-3|-
CATSGDHQGYADTQYF
TGTGCCACCAGCGGAGACCACCAGGGGTACGCAGATACGCAGTATTTT
>TRBV7-3|TRBD1|TRBJ1-1|-
CASSLSGQSMEAFF
TGTGCCAGCAGCTTATCGGGACAGAGCATGGAAGCTTTCTTT
>TRBV2|TRBD2|TRBJ2-3|-
CASSVAGGTDTQYF
TGTGCCAGCAGTGTTGCGGGGGGCACAGATACGCAGTATTTT
>TRBV21-1|-|TRBJ2-7|-
CASSKSRGPGGYEQYF
TGTGCCAGCAGCAAATCCAGGGGGCCGGGGGGATACGAGCAGTACTTC
>TRBV2|-|TRBJ2-7|-
CASSKGPYSYEQYF
TGTGCCAGCAGTAAGGGGCCCTACTCCTACGAGCAGTACTTC
>TRBV5-1|-|TRBJ2-5|-
CASTLGGRETQYF
TGCGCCAGCACCCTCGGGGGTAGGGAGACCCAGTACTTC
>TRBV28|-|TRBJ2-3|-
CASSKHLTDTQYF
TGTGCCAGCAGTAAACATCTCACAGATACGCAGTATTTT
>TRBV9|TRBD2|TRBJ2-1|few
CASSPASGSGNEQFF
TGTGCCAGCAGCCCCGCTAGCGGGAGCGGGAATGAGCAGTTCTTC
>TRBV5-1|-|TRBJ1-1|-
CASSPGIAFPNTEAFF
TGCGCCAGCAGCCCGGGGATAGCTTTTCCGAACACTGAAGCTTTCTTT
>TRBV7-9|-|TRBJ2-3|-
CASSLARIVTDTQYF
TGTGCCAGCAGCTTAGCCAGGATCGTCACAGATACGCAGTATTTT
>TRBV29-1|TRBD1|TRBJ2-7|-
CSVSRRQGSSYEQYF
TGCAGCGTTTCCCGACGACAGGGCAGTTCCTACGAGCAGTACTTC
>TRBV30|TRBD1|TRBJ1-2|-
CACRRGGDGYTF
TGTGCCTGCCGTCGAGGGGGCGATGGCTACACCTTC
>TRBV27|-|TRBJ2-5|few
CASSLFVSDRGTETQYF
TGTGCCAGCAGTTTATTCGTTTCCGACCGGGGGACGGAGACCCAGTACTTC
>TRBV4-3|TRBD1|TRBJ1-2|-
CASSQPDREAGVYTF
TGCGCCAGCAGCCAACCCGACAGGGAGGCAGGGGTCTACACCTTC
>TRBV28|TRBD1|TRBJ1-2|-
CASGQGHGYTF
TGTGCCAGTGGACAGGGTCATGGCTACACCTTC
>TRBV30|TRBD2|TRBJ2-1|-
CAWRARRAGLAGYNEQFF
TGTGCCTGGAGAGCAAGGAGGGCCGGACTAGCGGGATACAATGAGCAGTTCTTC
>TRBV29-1|-|TRBJ2-7|-
CSVQTESSYEQYF
TGCAGCGTGCAGACAGAAAGCTCCTACGAGCAGTACTTC
>TRBV7-2|TRBD2|TRBJ2-7|-
CASSRMAGAGGGSYEQYF
TGTGCCAGCAGCCGAATGGCAGGGGCGGGGGGCGGGTCCTACGAGCAGTACTTC
>TRBV5-1|-|TRBJ2-7|-
CASSTEGGSYEQYF
TGCGCCAGCAGCACTGAGGGCGGATCCTACGAGCAGTACTTC
>TRBV6-1|TRBD1|TRBJ1-6|-
CASTTRDRTSPLHF
TGTGCCAGCACCACAAGGGACAGAACGTCACCCCTCCACTTT
>TRBV6-5|-|TRBJ1-4|-
CASSYSGSNEKLFF
TGTGCCAGCAGTTACTCGGGCAGTAATGAAAAACTGTTTTTT
>TRBV15|-|TRBJ1-1|-
CATSTLDSLNTEAFF
TGTGCCACCAGCACCCTTGACAGCCTGAACACTGAAGCTTTCTTT
>TRBV27|TRBD1|TRBJ2-7|-
CASRLGGGSYEQYF
TGTGCCAGCAGACTAGGGGGCGGCTCCTACGAGCAGTACTTC
>TRBV6-5|-|TRBJ1-1|few
CASSRTRQLNTEAFF
TGTGCCAGCAGCCGCACCAGACAGTTGAACACTGAAGCTTTCTTT
>TRBV6-5|-|TRBJ1-4|-
CASSYREDNEKLFF
TGTGCCAGCAGTTACCGGGAGGATAATGAAAAACTGTTTTTT
>TRBV6-5|TRBD1|TRBJ1-2|few
CASSYGAGGSGYGYTF
TGTGCCAGCAGTTACGGAGCAGGGGGCAGCGGCTATGGCTACACCTTC
>TRBV28|-|TRBJ2-7|-
CASRLMGRPYEQYF
TGTGCCAGCAGATTGATGGGGAGACCCTACGAGCAGTACTTC
>TRBV6-1|-|TRBJ1-1|few
CASSEEDGTAEAFF
TGTGCCAGCAGTGAAGAAGATGGCACCGCTGAAGCTTTCTTT
>TRBV2|TRBD1|TRBJ1-4|-
CASSNRQGASEKLFF
TGTGCCAGCAGCAACCGACAGGGGGCATCTGAAAAACTGTTTTTT
>TRBV2|-|TRBJ1-6|-
CASVGQNSPLHF
TGTGCCAGCGTGGGGCAGAATTCACCCCTCCACTTT
>TRBV28|-|TRBJ1-4|-
CAIGQPLITNEKLFF
TGTGCCATCGGACAGCCCCTTATAACTAATGAAAAACTGTTTTTT
>TRBV5-1|TRBD1|TRBJ2-7|-
CASSRGQGASYEQYF
TGCGCCAGCAGCCGGGGACAGGGGGCGTCCTACGAGCAGTACTTC
>TRBV30|TRBD2|TRBJ2-2|-
CAWSFPTGGTGELFF
TGTGCCTGGAGTTTTCCAACGGGAGGAACCGGGGAGCTGTTTTTT
>TRBV11-3|TRBD1|TRBJ2-6|few
CASSTHRGKGANVLTF
TGTGCCAGCAGCACACACAGGGGTAAAGGAGCCAACGTCCTGACTTTC
>TRBV19|-|TRBJ1-1|few
CASSARREVNTEAFF
TGTGCCAGTAGTGCTCGTCGGGAGGTGAACACTGAAGCTTTCTTT
>TRBV20-1|-|TRBJ2-7|-
CSAKSTIPQYF
TGCAGTGCTAAGTCTACGATCCCCCAGTACTTC
>TRBV7-9|-|TRBJ1-2|-
CASSLPSGYTF
TGTGCCAGCAGCCTCCCTTCTGGCTACACCTTC
>TRBV6-1|-|TRBJ2-2|-
CASSEPGVNTGELFF
TGTGCCAGCAGTGAACCAGGGGTGAACACCGGGGAGCTGTTTTTT
>TRBV2|TRBD2|TRBJ2-7|-
CASGTSGRSGEQYF
TGTGCCAGCGGGACTAGCGGGAGATCGGGCGAGCAGTACTTC
>TRBV7-9|TRBD1|TRBJ2-7|few
CASSPYRDRLYEQYF
TGTGCCAGCAGCCCTTACCGGGACAGGCTATACGAGCAGTACTTC
>TRBV27|TRBD2|TRBJ2-2|-
CASSLNPASGRRELFF
TGTGCCAGCAGTTTGAATCCGGCTAGCGGGAGACGGGAGCTGTTTTTT
>TRBV27|TRBD2|TRBJ2-1|-
CASSFEAGDRNEQFF
TGTGCCAGCAGTTTCGAAGCGGGAGACCGAAATGAGCAGTTCTTC
>TRBV5-6|TRBD1|TRBJ2-3|-
CASSSGTGSTDTQYF
TGTGCCAGCAGCTCCGGGACAGGTAGCACAGATACGCAGTATTTT
>TRBV28|-|TRBJ1-1|-
CASSLGGVGAFF
TGTGCCAGCAGTTTGGGAGGGGTGGGAGCTTTCTTT
>TRBV14|TRBD2|TRBJ2-5|-
CASSQGLAGNQETQYF
TGTGCCAGCAGCCAAGGACTAGCGGGGAACCAAGAGACCCAGTACTTC
>TRBV19|-|TRBJ1-1|-
CASSPYRKNTEAFF
TGTGCCAGTAGTCCCTACAGGAAGAACACTGAAGCTTTCTTT
>TRBV29-1|TRBD2|TRBJ2-1|-
CSVSGVRNEQFF
TGCAGCGTTAGCGGGGTACGCAATGAGCAGTTCTTC
>TRBV19|TRBD1|TRBJ2-7|few
CASSVSGGEPYEQYF
TGTGCCAGTAGTGTCTCAGGGGGTGAACCCTACGAGCAGTACTTC